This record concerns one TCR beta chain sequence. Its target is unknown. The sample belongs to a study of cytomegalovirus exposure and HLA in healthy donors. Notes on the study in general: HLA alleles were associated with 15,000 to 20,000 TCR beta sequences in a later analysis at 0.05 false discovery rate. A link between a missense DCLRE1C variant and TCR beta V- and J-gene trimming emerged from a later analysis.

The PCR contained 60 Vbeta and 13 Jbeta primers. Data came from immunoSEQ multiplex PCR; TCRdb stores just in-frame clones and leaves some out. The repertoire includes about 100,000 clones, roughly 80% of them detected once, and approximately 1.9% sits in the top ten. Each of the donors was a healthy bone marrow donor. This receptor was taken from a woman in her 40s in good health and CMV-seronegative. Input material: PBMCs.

DNA of the CDR3: TGTGCCAGCAGCTTAAGACTAGCGGAGAACACCGGGGAGCTGTTTTTT. It specifies CASSLRLAENTGELFF. J is TRBJ2-2 and V is TRBV11-2; 9 positions agree with TRBD2. This CDR3 region has 16 residues. The germline V gene has CDR1 SGHAT and CDR2 FQNNGV. The junction had 2 bases not matched to a gene; V was cut back by 2 bases and J by 1 base.